This record concerns one T cell receptor beta chain sequence. Participants were aged about 18 to 100 years, lived in around 22 US areas, and enrolled virtually. Cohorts were assigned according to the clinical history that participants reported. Per the authors' pipeline: Estimation of nucleated cell counts was performed using reference gene primer amplification. The method was immunoSEQ multiplex PCR; TCRdb's version includes in-frame clones alone and lacks a portion of them. The V and J calls and clone size come from that table; D and trimming were worked out from the DNA. The table lists roughly 250,000 clones, 87% of them singletons. The sample comes from a study of blood T cell repertoires in COVID-19. Study-wide background: PBMCs, B-cell-depleted T cells, or T cells were the source of the cDNA or gDNA that made up the material.

The V gene lost 4 bases and the J gene lost 0 bases, with 10 bases spanning the gap. Germline assignment: CDR1 SNHLY and CDR2 FYNNEI. CDR3 length: 16 amino acids. This TCR derives from a woman aged 30 to 39 with acute COVID-19. The chain combines TRBV2 with TRBJ1-6, with unresolved D. Sequences were obtained from PBMCs or T cells enriched from blood (not recorded which). The CDR3: CASSAREGSYNSPLHF. CDR3 bases: TGTGCCAGCAGTGCCCGCGAGGGCTCCTATAATTCACCCCTCCACTTT.